This paragraph covers one T cell receptor beta chain sequence. It was CD45RO-negative cells, positively selected for CCR7, that made up naive CD8 cells, with terminally differentiated effector memory CD45RA+ cells excluded. The data were obtained in a study of shared clonotypes between healthy human individuals. Study-level information: CD4 naive and memory got three plates each, CD8 naive two, CD8 memory one.

Using about 220 ng DNA, 25,000 to 35,000 T cell genomes, the sorted-subset replicate PCRs were run. The protocol was immunoSEQ multiplex PCR, while the TCRdb copy is restricted to in-frame clones and leaves out a portion. The table lists about 820,000 clones, almost 95% of them singletons. The CDR3 contains 13 residues. The V gene's germline CDR1 is PRHDT and CDR2 FYEKMQ (reference sequence). With 4 bases removed from V and 5 bases from J, the gap between germline ends came to 8 bases. The V call is TRBV13, the J call TRBJ2-2, with TRBD1 as a possible D gene (6 bases). Source material: naive CD8+ T cells sorted from blood. The TCR comes from a young man in good health. CDR3 loop: CASSYRVTGELFF. The CDR3 DNA reads TGTGCCAGCAGCTACAGGGTTACCGGGGAGCTGTTTTTT.